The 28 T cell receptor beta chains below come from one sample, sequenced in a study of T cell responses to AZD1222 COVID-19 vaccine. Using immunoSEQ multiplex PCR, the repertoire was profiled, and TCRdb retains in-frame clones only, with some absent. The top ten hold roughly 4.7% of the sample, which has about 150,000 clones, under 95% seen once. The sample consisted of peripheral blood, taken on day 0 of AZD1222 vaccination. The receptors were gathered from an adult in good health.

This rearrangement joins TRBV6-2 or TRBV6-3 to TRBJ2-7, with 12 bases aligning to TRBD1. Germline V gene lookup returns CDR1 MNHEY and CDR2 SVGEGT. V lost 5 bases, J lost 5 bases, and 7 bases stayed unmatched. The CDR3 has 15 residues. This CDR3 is CASSDPGQGANEQYF. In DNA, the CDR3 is TGTGCCAGCAGTGACCCGGGACAGGGGGCCAACGAGCAGTACTTC.

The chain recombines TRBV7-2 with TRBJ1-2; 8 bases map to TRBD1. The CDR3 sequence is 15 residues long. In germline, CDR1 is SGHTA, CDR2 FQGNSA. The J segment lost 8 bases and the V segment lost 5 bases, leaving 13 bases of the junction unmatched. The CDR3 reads CASSLLKDRAMGYTF. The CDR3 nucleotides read TGTGCCAGCAGCCTCTTAAAGGACAGGGCTATGGGCTACACCTTC. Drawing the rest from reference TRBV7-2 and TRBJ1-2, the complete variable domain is GAGVSQSPSNKVTEKGKDVELRCDPISGHTALYWYRQSLGQGLEFLIYFQGNSAPDKSGLPSDRFSAERTGGSVSTLTIQRTQQEDSAVYLCASSLLKDRAMGYTFGSGTRLTVV.

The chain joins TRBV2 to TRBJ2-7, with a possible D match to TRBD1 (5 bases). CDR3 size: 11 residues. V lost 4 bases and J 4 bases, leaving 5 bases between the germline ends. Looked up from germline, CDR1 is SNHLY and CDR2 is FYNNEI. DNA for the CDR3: TGTGCCAGCAGTGGACAGTACGAGCAGTACTTC. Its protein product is CASSGQYEQYF.

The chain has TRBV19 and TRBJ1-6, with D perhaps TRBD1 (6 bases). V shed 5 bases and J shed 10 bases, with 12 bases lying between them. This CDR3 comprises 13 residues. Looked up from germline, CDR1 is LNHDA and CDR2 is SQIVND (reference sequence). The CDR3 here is CASSGTTTSPLHF. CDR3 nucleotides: TGTGCCAGTAGTGGGACAACAACCTCACCCCTCCACTTT.

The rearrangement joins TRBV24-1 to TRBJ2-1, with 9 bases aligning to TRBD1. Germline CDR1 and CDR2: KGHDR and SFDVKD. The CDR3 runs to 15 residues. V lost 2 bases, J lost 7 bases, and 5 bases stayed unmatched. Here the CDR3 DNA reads TGTGCCACCAGTGATTATGGGACAGGGAGGAATGAGCAGTTCTTC. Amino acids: CATSDYGTGRNEQFF.

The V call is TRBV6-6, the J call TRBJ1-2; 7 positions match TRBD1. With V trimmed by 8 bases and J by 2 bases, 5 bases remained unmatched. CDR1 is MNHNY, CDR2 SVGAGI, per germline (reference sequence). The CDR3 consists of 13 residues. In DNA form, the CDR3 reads TGTGCCAGCGGGGACAGCCACAACTATGGCTACACCTTC. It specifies CASGDSHNYGYTF.

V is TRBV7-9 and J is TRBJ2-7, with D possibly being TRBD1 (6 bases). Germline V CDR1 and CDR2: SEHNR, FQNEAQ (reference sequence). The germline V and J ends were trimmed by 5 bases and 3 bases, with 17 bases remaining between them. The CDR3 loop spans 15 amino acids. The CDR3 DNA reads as TGTGCCAGCAGCGGCACTAAGACAGGAAACTACGAGCAGTACTTC. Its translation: CASSGTKTGNYEQYF.

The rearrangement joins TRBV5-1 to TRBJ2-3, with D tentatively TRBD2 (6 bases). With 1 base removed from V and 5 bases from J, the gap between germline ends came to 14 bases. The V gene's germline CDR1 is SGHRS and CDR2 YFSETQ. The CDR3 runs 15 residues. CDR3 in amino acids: CASSLWIEEGDTQYF. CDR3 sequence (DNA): TGCGCCAGCAGCTTGTGGATAGAGGAGGGAGATACGCAGTATTTT.

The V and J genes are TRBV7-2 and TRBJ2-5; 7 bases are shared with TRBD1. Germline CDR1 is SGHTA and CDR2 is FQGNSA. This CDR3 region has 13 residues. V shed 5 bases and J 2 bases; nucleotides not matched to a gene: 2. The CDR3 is CASSPDRQETQYF. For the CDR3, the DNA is TGTGCCAGCAGCCCGGACAGGCAAGAGACCCAGTACTTC.

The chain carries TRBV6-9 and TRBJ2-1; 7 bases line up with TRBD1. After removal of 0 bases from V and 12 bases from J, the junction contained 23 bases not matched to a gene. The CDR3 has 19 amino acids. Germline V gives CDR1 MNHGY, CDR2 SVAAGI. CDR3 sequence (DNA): TGTGCCAGCAGTTATTCGTCCGACGGGGCCGGGACAGCTACCCCTGGGCAGTTCTTC. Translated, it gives CASSYSSDGAGTATPGQFF.

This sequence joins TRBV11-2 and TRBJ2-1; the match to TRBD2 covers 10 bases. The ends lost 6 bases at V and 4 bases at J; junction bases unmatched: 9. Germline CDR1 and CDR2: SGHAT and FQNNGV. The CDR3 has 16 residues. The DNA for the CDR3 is TGTGCCAGCAGACCAGAAAGCGGGAGGGCGTACAATGAGCAGTTCTTC. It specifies CASRPESGRAYNEQFF.

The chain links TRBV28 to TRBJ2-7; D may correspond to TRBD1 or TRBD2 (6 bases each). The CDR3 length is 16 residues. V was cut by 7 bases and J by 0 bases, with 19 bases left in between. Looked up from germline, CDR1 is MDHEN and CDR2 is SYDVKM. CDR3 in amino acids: CASTSAGAGLSYEQYF. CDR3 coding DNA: TGTGCCAGCACCTCCGCAGGGGCGGGGCTCTCCTACGAGCAGTACTTC.

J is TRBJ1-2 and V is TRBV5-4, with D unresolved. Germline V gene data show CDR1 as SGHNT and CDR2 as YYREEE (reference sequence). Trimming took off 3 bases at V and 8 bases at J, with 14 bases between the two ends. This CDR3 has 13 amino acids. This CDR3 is CASSSGGQLGYTF. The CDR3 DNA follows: TGTGCCAGCAGCTCCGGTGGTCAGTTGGGCTACACCTTC.

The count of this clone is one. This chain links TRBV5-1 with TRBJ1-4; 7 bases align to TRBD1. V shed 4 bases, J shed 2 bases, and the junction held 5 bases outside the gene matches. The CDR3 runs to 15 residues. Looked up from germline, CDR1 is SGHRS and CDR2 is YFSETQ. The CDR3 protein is CASSGRTGTNEKLFF. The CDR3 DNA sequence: TGCGCCAGCAGCGGCCGGACAGGCACTAATGAAAAACTGTTTTTT.

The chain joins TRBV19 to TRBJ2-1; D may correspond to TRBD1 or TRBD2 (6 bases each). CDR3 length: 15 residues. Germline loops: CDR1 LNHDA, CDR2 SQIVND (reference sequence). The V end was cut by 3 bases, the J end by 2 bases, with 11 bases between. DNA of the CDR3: TGTGCCAGTAGTATTGTAGGGGGGCCCTACAATGAGCAGTTCTTC. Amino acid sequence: CASSIVGGPYNEQFF.

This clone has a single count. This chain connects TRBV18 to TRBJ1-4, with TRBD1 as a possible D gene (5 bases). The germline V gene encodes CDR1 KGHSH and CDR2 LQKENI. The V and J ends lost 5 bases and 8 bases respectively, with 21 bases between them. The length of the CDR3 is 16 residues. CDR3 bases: TGTGCCAGCTCAATCCCTGGGGCCGGGACTCTAGAAAAACTGTTTTTT. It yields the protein CASSIPGAGTLEKLFF.

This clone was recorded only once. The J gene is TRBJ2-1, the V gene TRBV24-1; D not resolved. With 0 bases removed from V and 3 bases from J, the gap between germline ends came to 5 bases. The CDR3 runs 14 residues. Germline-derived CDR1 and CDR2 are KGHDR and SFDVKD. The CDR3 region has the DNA TGTGCCACCAGTGATTTGATTAACTACAATGAGCAGTTCTTC. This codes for CATSDLINYNEQFF.

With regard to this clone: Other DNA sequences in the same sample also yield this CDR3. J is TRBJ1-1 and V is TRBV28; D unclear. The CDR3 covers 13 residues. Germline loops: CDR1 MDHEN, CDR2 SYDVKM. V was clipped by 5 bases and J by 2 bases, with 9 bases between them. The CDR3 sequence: CASSPPPNTEAFF. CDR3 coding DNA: TGTGCCAGCAGTCCTCCCCCTAACACTGAAGCTTTCTTT.

The CDR3 nucleotides are TGTGCCAGCAGTTACGACTCGTATGAGCAGTTCTTC. This gives the protein CASSYDSYEQFF. This chain links TRBV6-5 with TRBJ2-1; D ambiguous. CDR1 is MNHEY and CDR2 is SVGAGI in the germline V gene. This CDR3 is built from 12 residues. V shed 2 bases and J shed 8 bases, with 7 bases lying between them.

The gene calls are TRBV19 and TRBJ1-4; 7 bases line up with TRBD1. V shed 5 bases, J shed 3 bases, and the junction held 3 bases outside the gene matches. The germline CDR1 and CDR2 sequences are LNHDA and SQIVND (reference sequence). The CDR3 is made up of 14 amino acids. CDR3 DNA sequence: TGTGCCAGTAGTCGGGACAGCTCTAATGAAAAACTGTTTTTT. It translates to CASSRDSSNEKLFF. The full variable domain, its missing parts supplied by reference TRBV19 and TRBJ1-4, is DGGITQSPKYLFRKEGQNVTLSCEQNLNHDAMYWYRQDPGQGLRLIYYSQIVNDFQKGDIAEGYSVSREKKESFPLTVTSAQKNPTAFYLCASSRDSSNEKLFFGSGTQLSVL.

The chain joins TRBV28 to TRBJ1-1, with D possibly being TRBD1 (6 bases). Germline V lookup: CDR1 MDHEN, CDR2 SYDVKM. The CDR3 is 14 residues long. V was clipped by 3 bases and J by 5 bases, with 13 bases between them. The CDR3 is CASSFRGGRTEAFF. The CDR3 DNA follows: TGTGCCAGCAGTTTTAGGGGGGGAAGGACTGAAGCTTTCTTT.

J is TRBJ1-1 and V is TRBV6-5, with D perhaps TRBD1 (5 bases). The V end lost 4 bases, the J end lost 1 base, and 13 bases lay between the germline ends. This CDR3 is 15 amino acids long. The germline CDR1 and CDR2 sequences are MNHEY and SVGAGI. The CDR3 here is CASSSPWGGNTEAFF. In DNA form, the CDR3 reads TGTGCCAGCAGTTCCCCCTGGGGGGGGAACACTGAAGCTTTCTTT.

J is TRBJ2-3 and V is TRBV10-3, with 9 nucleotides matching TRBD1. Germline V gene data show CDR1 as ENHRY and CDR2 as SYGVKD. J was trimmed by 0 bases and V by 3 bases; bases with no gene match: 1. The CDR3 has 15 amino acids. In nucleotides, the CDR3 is TGTGCCATCAGTGAACAGGGGGCGAGCACAGATACGCAGTATTTT. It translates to CAISEQGASTDTQYF.

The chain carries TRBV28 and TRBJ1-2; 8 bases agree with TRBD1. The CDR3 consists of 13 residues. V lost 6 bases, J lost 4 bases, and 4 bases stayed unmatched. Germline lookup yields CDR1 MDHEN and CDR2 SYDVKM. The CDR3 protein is CASRPTGGYGYTF. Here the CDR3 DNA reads TGTGCCAGCAGGCCCACAGGGGGCTATGGCTACACCTTC.

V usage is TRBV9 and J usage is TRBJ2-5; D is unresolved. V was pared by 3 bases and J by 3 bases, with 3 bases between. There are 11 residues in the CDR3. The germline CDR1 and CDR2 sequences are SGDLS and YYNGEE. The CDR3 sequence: CASSAKETQYF. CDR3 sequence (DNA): TGTGCCAGCAGCGCGAAAGAGACCCAGTACTTC.

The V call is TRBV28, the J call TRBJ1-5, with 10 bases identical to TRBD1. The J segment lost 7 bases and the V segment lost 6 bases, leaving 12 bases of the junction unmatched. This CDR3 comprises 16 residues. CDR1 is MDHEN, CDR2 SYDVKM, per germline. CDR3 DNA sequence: TGTGCCAGCAGGCGCCCCGGGACAGGGGTTGGGCAGCCCCAGCATTTT. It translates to CASRRPGTGVGQPQHF.

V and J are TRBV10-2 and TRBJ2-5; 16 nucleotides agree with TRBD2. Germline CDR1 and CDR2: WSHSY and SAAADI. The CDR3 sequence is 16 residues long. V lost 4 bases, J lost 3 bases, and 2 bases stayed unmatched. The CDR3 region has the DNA TGCGCCAGCAGTGCCGGGACTAGCGGGAGGGAAGAGACCCAGTACTTC. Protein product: CASSAGTSGREETQYF.

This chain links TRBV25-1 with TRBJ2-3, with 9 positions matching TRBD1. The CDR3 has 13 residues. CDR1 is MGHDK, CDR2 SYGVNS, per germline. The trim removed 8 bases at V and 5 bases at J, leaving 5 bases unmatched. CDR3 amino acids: CASSGQGEDTQYF. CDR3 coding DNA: TGTGCCAGCTCGGGACAGGGTGAAGATACGCAGTATTTT.